The clone carrying this TCR beta chain was observed a single time. No antigen is known for it. Amplification used 60 Vbeta primers and 13 Jbeta primers. Libraries were prepared by immunoSEQ multiplex PCR; TCRdb keeps only in-frame clonotypes and omits some of them. Found here are some 130,000 clones, more than 75% of them singletons; the top ten hold 2.2%. V shed 9 bases and J 6 bases; nucleotides not matched to a gene: 11. The CDR3 length is 13 residues. CDR1 and CDR2 from the germline V gene are MDHEN and SYDVKM. The data are from a study of cytomegalovirus exposure and HLA in healthy donors. Overall study results and limits: The authors judged a highly shared variant cluster likely a sequencing artifact.

The receptor was isolated from a man aged 30 to 39 in good health and CMV-seronegative. Material: PBMCs. The chain uses TRBV28 and TRBJ2-7, with TRBD1 matching 7 bases. The chain's CDR3 is CASRTGNIGEQYF. As DNA, the CDR3 is TGTGCCAGTAGGACAGGCAATATAGGCGAGCAGTACTTC.